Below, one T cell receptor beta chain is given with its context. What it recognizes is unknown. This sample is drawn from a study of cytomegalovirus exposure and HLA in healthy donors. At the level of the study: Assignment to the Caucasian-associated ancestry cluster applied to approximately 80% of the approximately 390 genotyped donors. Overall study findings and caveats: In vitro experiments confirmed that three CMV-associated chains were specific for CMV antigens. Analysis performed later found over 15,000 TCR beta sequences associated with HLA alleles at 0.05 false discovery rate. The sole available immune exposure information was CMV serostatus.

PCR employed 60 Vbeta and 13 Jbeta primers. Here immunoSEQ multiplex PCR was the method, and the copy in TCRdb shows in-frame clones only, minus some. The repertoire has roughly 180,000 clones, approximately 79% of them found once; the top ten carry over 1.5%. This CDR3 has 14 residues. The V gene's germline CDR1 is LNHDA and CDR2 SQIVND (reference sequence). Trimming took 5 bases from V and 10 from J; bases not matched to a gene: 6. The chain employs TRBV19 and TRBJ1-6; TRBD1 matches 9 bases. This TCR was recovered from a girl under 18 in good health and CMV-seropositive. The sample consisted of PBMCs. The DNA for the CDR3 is TGTGCCAGTAGTTCGACAGGGGGGGGGTCACCCCTCCACTTT. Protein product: CASSSTGGGSPLHF.